This T cell receptor (beta chain) emerged from a study of spatial heterogeneity in lung cancer. Regarding time point: sample taken at primary tumor resection. Patients with untreated early-stage non-small cell lung cancer, numbering 72, were the donors. The germline CDR1 and CDR2 sequences are SGHNT and YYREEE (reference sequence). Trimming took 0 bases from V and 4 from J, leaving 4 bases between them. The CDR3 is 12 residues long. Worth noting for this clonotype: Antigen specificity is unknown.

TCRdb called the 5' RACE reads again in MiXCR, with one record for every CDR3 protein. Here the sample spans roughly 3,500 distinct CDR3 sequences, 5.5% to 6% being singletons. General study findings and limits: The study found that expanded intratumoral alpha and beta TCR counts tracked tumor mutation counts. Alpha chain coverage of tumor T cells was estimated at approximately 7%, and beta chain coverage at approximately 13%.

The source material was lung tumor tissue, sampled at surgery. V gene TRBV5-4 combines with J gene TRBJ2-5; D remains unclear. This TCR came from a female donor with early-stage non-small cell lung cancer. The DNA of the CDR3 is TGTGCCAGCAGCTTGGACCGAGAGACCCAGTACTTC. Protein: CASSLDRETQYF.